This T cell receptor (beta chain) was observed in a study of blood T cell repertoires in COVID-19 (dated by TCRdb to between 2020 and 2021). Regarding the study in general: The collaborator samples originated in the United States, Italy and Spain and spanned the acute and convalescent phases of COVID-19. The repertoires were released in a freely available public database intended as a resource for research on the immune response to SARS-CoV-2. Nearly every sample came with metadata listing a de-identified subject ID, COVID-19 status, age in years and sex. The material from the prospective study consisted of cDNA or gDNA derived from T cells, B-cell-depleted T cells, or PBMCs. Where available, HLA class I and class II types were obtained from metadata supplied by the sample provider rather than from assay-based typing. Samples came from the ongoing ImmuneRACE study (first 160 participants) plus 1,254 subjects from 6 global collaborators. Deeply sampled blood TCRbeta repertoires from subjects exposed to, actively infected with, or recovered from COVID-19 were included in the dataset. Broad study findings and their caveats: The amount of clinical and demographic metadata varied by source and participant and was provided uncurated.

TCRbeta CDR3 regions were amplified from genomic DNA by means of the immunoSEQ Assay, a bias-controlled multiplex PCR. The published analysis was carried out like this. Nucleated cell counts per sample were estimated from amplification of reference gene primers within the assay. Sequence reads were collapsed and filtered to measure the absolute abundance of every unique TCRbeta CDR3 rearrangement. For each sample, productive Simpson clonality was calculated as the square root of Simpson's diversity index over productive rearrangements. Drawn from immuneACCESS, this table holds only the in-frame rearrangements with V and J called that TCRdb kept. Clones are partly lost; checked studies trace under half to an unresolved V gene and leave the rest unexplained. V and J calls and clone size come straight from that table; D and trimming were deduced from the DNA. The sample table records about 74,000 clones; about 90% of these occur just once. The ten largest clones represent approximately 0.98% of the sample.

The collaborating institutions used their own protocols to collect whole blood in K2EDTA tubes. Collaborator samples were shipped for TCRbeta analysis as frozen whole blood, isolated PBMCs, or DNA extracted from either sample type. About this clone: It lacks a known antigen. Base qualities were left out, and no much larger clone turns up one base away.

The CDR3 measures 14 amino acids from cysteine to phenylalanine. Just CDR3 DNA is preserved here, 42 bases in frame from base 1. CDR1 and CDR2, per the germline V gene, are KGHSH and LQKENI. Trimming leaves V shorter by 3 bases and J shorter by 4 bases, with the junction holding 3 bases beyond the gene matches. This TCR was sampled from a woman aged 50 to 65 in a cohort sampled during active COVID-19. The chain uses TRBV18 and TRBJ2-5; 9 of the junction bases match TRBD1. The sequenced sample consisted of peripheral blood. Read as DNA, the sequence is TGTGCCAGCTCACCGGGACAGGGAGGAGAGACCCAGTACTTC. The resulting protein is CASSPGQGGETQYF.